This T cell receptor beta chain derives from a study of T cells in narcolepsy (dated by TCRdb to the late 2010s). Some background on the complete study: Healthy control donors were enrolled in the study alongside patients who had narcolepsy type 1 or type 2 (NT1, NT2). To look for autoreactive T cells in narcolepsy patients that target self-antigens of hypocretin neurons (hypocretin, TRIB2), the study used TCR Vbeta sequencing to follow clonotypes in blood and CSF. Broad study findings and their caveats: According to the report, autoreactive clonotypes were detected serially in the blood of the same patients and of different patients, but not in healthy controls. Certain blood memory CD4+ repertoires from patients and controls had no sequences that matched autoreactive T cell clones. Patients and controls had similar numbers of sequenced blood memory CD4+ clonotypes, with averages of some 40,000 in patients and 33,354 in controls. Plots that compared CSF and blood CD4+ T cell clonotypes from the same patient highlighted HCRT-specific and TRIB2-specific autoreactive clonotypes.

Receptor amplification or capture employed the immunoSEQ multiplex PCR assay. Here the immuneACCESS table is served through TCRdb, limited to in-frame sequences with V and J called. Missing clones are a known gap in these copies; in checked studies unresolved V genes cover under half, and the rest lacks a known reason. The sample data list just over 20,000 clones, and about 90% of these were observed just once. The ten largest clones add up to less than 1.2% of the sample. As to this clone: No cognate antigen has been identified for it. It has no much larger one-base neighbor in the sample; base qualities were not kept.

For TCR Vbeta sequencing, memory CD4+ T cells were sorted ex vivo from the peripheral blood of both healthy controls and narcolepsy patients. The CDR3 covers 17 residues, taking in both the cysteine and the phenylalanine. Only the CDR3 DNA is retained, 51 bases long and in frame from the first base. The V end gives up 3 bases and the J end 0 bases, leaving 14 bases in the junction not matched to a gene. The CDR1 and CDR2 encoded by the germline V gene (reference sequence) are GTSNPN and SVGIG. The sequence links TRBV30 to TRBJ2-7, and TRBD1 aligns with 7 junction nucleotides. The sample consisted of CD45RA- memory CD4+ T cells from PBMCs. The sample's cell subset or site label, in plain terms: memory T cells sorted ex vivo from peripheral blood. This clonotype was sampled from a human donor with narcolepsy. The CDR3 amino acid sequence is: CAWSAFPGTAISYEQYF. The DNA sequence is given as TGTGCCTGGAGCGCGTTTCCCGGGACAGCCATCTCCTACGAGCAGTACTTC.